This paragraph covers one T cell receptor (beta chain) sequence. Its cognate antigen is unknown. The sample comes from a study of regulatory T cells in long-lasting Graves disease. Study-level points and caveats: Persistent disease was associated with favored TRBV28 usage and with favored use of TRBJ1-2 and TRBJ2-5.

Germline CDR1 LNHDA, CDR2 SQIVND (reference sequence). The CDR3 is 14 residues long. V was clipped by 4 bases and J by 7 bases, with 14 bases between them. For TCR beta, libraries came from iRepertoire HTBI primers and Arm-PCR of CDR3 regions. As processed by the authors: Sequenced samples collectively carried under 75 TRBV and 15 or so TRBJ segments. TCRdb analysed the multiplex PCR reads with MiXCR anew, one entry per CDR3 protein. The V and J calls here are based on TCRdb, not the publication. The sample lists a few hundred thousand distinct CDR3 sequences; about 20% were seen once. Indicated time point: persistent/refractory GD, antithyroid drugs over 5 years with positive TRAb. The TCR library used RNA extracted from PBMCs.

This TCR derives from a female donor with Graves disease. The sequences come from peripheral blood mononuclear cells (PBMCs), collected when the disease was refractory, from a patient treated with antithyroid drugs. The rearrangement joins TRBV19 to TRBJ1-5; D is ambiguous. DNA of the CDR3: TGTGCCAGTAGTACGATTGGGGTTTTGCAGCCCCAGCATTTT. Translating it yields CASSTIGVLQPQHF.